This T cell receptor (beta chain) was retrieved from a study of cytotoxic CD8 clonotypes in ibrutinib-treated CLL. Whole-study context: After treatment lasting a median roughly 12 months, range 6 to 36, response samples were collected. General study findings and limits: Public clonotypes, found uncommonly, either contracted or stayed stable on treatment.

Sequencing sought depths of 1 in 200,000 to 1 in 1 million T cells. Libraries were prepared by immunoSEQ multiplex PCR; TCRdb keeps only in-frame clonotypes and omits some of them. The sample gives 270,000 or so clones, 65% to 85% of which show up once; 5.6% is in the top ten. In the case of this clone: The target antigen is unknown.

The germline V and J ends were trimmed by 2 bases and 1 base, with 9 bases remaining between them. The CDR3 sequence is 15 residues long. Per germline, CDR1 MGHRA and CDR2 YSYEKL. Sample: PBMCs, taken at disease progression, from a patient treated with ibrutinib. The rearrangement links TRBV4-1 to TRBJ2-4; D gene unclear. The clonotype was recovered from a human donor with chronic lymphocytic leukemia. For the CDR3, the DNA is TGCGCCAGCAGCCAATTCCCAGCGGCCAAAAACATTCAGTACTTC. Translated, it gives CASSQFPAAKNIQYF.